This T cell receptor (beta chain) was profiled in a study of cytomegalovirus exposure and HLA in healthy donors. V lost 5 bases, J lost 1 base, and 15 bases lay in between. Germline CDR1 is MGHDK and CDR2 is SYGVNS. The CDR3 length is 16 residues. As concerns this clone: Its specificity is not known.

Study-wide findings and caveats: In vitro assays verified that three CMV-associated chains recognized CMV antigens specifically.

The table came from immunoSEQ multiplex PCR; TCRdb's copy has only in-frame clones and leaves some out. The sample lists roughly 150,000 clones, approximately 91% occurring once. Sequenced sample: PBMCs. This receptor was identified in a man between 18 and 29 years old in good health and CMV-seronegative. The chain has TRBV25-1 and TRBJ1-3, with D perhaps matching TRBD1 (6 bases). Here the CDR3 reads CASSIRAGVSGNTIYF. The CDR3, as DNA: TGTGCCAGCAGTATCCGGGCAGGGGTTTCTGGAAACACCATATATTTT. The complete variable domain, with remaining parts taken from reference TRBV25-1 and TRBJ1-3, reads EADIYQTPRYLVIGTGKKITLECSQTMGHDKMYWYQQDPGMELHLIHYSYGVNSTEKGDLSSESTVSRIRTEHFPLTLESARPSHTSQYLCASSIRAGVSGNTIYFGEGSWLTVV.